There are many counts of the clone carrying this T cell receptor beta chain. As yet, its antigen is unknown. TCRdb independently ran MiXCR on the PCR reads; one entry per CDR3 protein. The sample lists over 85,000 distinct CDR3 sequences, 20% to 30% occurring once. Naive CD8 T cells, phenotype CD8+CD4-CCR7+CD45RA+, were sorted. The data derive from a study of molecular identifiers for immune sequencing clone quantification. The CDR3 spans 12 residues. Germline CDR1 reads SQVTM; CDR2 reads ANQGSEA. V shed 4 bases and J shed 10 bases, with 11 bases lying between them. Study observations and caveats: Jurkat TCR RNA that was spiked in from one cell was reportedly detectable among some 970,000 naive cells.

This chain connects TRBV29-1 to TRBJ1-6, with D perhaps matching TRBD1 (6 bases). Sequences were obtained from naive CD8+ T cells from blood, with Jurkat cell RNA spiked in. Subset given: FACS-sorted CD8+CD4-CCR7+CD45RA+ naive T cells. The source of this sequence is a human donor in good health. Some libraries in this study had Jurkat cell RNA spiked in. CDR3 protein: CSVGEQGSPLHF. The CDR3 region has the DNA TGCAGCGTTGGGGAACAGGGATCACCCCTCCACTTT.